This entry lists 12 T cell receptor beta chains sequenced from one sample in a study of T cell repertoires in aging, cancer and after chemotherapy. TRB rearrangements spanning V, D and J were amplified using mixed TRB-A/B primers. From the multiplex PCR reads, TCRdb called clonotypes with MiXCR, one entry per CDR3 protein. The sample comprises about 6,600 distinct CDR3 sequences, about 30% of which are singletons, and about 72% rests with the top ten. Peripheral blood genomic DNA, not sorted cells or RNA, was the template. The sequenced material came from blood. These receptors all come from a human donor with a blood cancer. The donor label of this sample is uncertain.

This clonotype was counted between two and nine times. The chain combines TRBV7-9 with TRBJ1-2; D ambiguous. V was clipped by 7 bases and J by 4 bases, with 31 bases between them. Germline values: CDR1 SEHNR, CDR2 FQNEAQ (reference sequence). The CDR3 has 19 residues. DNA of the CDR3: TGTGCCAGCACCCCAACGAGGGCAGGTGCTAACCTGCTAGGCTATGGCTACACCTTC. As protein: CASTPTRAGANLLGYGYTF.

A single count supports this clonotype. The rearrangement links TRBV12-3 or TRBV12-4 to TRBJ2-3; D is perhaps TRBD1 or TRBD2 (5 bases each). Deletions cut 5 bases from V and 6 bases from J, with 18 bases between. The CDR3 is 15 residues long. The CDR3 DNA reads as TGTGCCAGCAGTCACCCGGGACCACCTTGGGATACGCAGTATTTT. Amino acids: CASSHPGPPWDTQYF.

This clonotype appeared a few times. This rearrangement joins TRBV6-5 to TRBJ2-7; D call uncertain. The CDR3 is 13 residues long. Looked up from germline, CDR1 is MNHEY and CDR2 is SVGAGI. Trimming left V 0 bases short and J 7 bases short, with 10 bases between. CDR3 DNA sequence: TGTGCCAGCAGTTACTCGAGGTTTTGGGAGCAGTACTTC. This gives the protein CASSYSRFWEQYF.

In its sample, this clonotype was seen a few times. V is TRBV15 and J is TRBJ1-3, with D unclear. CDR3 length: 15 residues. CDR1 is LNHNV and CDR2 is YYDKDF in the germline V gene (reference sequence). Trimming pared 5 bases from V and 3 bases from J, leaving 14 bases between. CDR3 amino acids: CATSSGAHSGNTIYF. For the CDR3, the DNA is TGTGCCACCAGCTCAGGAGCCCATAGTGGAAACACCATATATTTT. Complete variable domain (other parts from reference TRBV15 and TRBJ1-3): DAMVIQNPRYQVTQFGKPVTLSCSQTLNHNVMYWYQQKSSQAPKLLFHYYDKDFNNEADTPDNFQSRRPNTSFCFLDIRSPGLGDTAMYLCATSSGAHSGNTIYFGEGSWLTVV.

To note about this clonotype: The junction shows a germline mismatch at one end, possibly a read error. The CDR3 DNA follows: TGCGCCAGCAGCTCGGCTGGAGACTACGAGCAGTACTTC. Amino acids: CASSSAGDYEQYF. This sequence joins TRBV5-5 and TRBJ2-7, with no clear D. The CDR3 extends over 13 amino acids. Germline V gene sequence: CDR1 SGHKS, CDR2 YYEKEE (reference sequence).

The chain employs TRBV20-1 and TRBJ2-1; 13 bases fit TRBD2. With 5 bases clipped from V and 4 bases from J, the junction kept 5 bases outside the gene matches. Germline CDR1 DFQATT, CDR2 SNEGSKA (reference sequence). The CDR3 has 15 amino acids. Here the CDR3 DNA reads TGCAGTGCTCGCAAGACTAGCGGGGGGTACAATGAGCAGTTCTTC. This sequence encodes CSARKTSGGYNEQFF.

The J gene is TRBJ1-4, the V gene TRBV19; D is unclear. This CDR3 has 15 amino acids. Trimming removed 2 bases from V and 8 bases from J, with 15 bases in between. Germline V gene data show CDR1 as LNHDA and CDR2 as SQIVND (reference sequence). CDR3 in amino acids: CASSIRRTPIEKLFF. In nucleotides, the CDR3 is TGTGCCAGTAGTATAAGGCGGACCCCAATAGAAAAACTGTTTTTT.

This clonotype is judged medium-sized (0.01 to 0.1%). This CDR3 reads CSVRDGQETQYF. The CDR3 DNA reads as TGCAGCGTCCGGGACGGGCAAGAGACCCAGTACTTC. The chain uses TRBV29-1 and TRBJ2-5; D possibly uses TRBD1 or TRBD2 (5 bases each). Trimming removed 6 bases from V and 2 bases from J, with 10 bases in between. Looked up from germline, CDR1 is SQVTM and CDR2 is ANQGSEA. The CDR3 runs 12 residues.

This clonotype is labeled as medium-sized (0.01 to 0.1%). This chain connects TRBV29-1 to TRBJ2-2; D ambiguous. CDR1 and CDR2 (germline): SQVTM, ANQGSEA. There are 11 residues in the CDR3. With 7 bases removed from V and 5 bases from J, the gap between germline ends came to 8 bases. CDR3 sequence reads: CSARETGELFF. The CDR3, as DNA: TGCAGCGCCCGTGAGACCGGGGAGCTGTTTTTT.

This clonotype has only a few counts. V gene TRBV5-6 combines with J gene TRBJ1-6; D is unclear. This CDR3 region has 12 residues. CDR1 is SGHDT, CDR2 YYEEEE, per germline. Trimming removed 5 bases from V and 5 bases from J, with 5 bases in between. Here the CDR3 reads CASRQDNSPLHF. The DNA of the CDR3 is TGTGCCAGCAGGCAAGATAATTCACCCCTCCACTTT.

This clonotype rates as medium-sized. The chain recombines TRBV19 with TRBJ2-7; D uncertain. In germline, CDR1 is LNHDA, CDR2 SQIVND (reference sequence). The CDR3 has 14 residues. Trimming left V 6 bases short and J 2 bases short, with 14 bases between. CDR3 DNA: TGTGCCAGTAGCTATCCAGGACGGACCTACGAGCAGTACTTC. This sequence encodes CASSYPGRTYEQYF.

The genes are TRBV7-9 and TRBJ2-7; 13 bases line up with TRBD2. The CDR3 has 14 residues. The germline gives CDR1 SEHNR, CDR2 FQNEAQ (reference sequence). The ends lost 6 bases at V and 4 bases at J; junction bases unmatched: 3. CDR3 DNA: TGTGCCAGCAGGACTAGCGGGGGGCTGTACGAGCAGTACTTC. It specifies CASRTSGGLYEQYF.